This TCR beta chain originates from a study of read filtering for tumor transcriptome and immune sequencing. For the study at large: Transcriptome libraries were built from DNase-treated RNA. Per sample, TCR-region reads ranged about 4.05 to 11 million by IR-seq, about 80 to 1,400 by RNA-seq. Overall study findings and caveats: RNA-seq captured clonotypes less deeply and reliably than IR-seq.

At the time of active disease, bone marrow was collected from every patient. CDR3 length: 15 amino acids. The J segment lost 0 bases and the V segment lost 3 bases, leaving 3 bases of the junction unmatched. From approximately 400 ng of RNA, a library with molecular barcoded alpha/delta and beta/gamma adaptors was made. One entry per CDR3 protein, called by TCRdb with MiXCR from the reads. The table records some 120,000 distinct CDR3 sequences, 13% of them present only once. This clonotype was picked up many times. The antigen remains undetermined. The J gene is TRBJ2-5, the V gene TRBV12-3 or TRBV12-4, with 8 nucleotides matching TRBD1. This clonotype originated in a donor aged 40 or over with multiple myeloma. The specimen was a population of CD138-negative cells sorted from bone marrow. This CDR3 is CASSLGTGDQETQYF. The CDR3 bases are TGTGCCAGCAGTTTGGGGACAGGTGACCAAGAGACCCAGTACTTC.